Sequencing of this TCR beta chain was carried out in a study of shared clonotypes between healthy human individuals. About this clone itself: This same CDR3 is encoded by further DNA sequences in the sample.

Method: immunoSEQ multiplex PCR; TCRdb's copy keeps in-frame clones and lacks some. Here the sample spans 2,500,000 or so clones, over 85% being singletons. This sequence was found in a man younger than 35 in good health. Some clones in this sample may be carry-over from other donors' samples. Sequences were obtained from naive CD4+ T cells from PBMCs. The subset: CD45RA+ positively selected.

CDR3: CASSLSGIEETQYF. For the CDR3, the DNA is TGTGCCAGCAGCTTAAGCGGGATCGAAGAGACCCAGTACTTC. The chain joins TRBV7-3 to TRBJ2-5; possible D gene TRBD2, 6 bases. Germline CDR1 SGHTA, CDR2 FQGTGA. V was pared by 1 base and J by 3 bases, with 9 bases between. The CDR3 loop spans 14 amino acids.